A selection of T cell receptor beta chains follows, all from one sample in a study of blood T cell repertoires in COVID-19. The method was immunoSEQ multiplex PCR; TCRdb's version includes in-frame clones alone and lacks a portion of them. The sample contains 90,000 to 140,000 clones, about three quarters of which appear only once. Sequenced material: peripheral blood. The receptors shown here come from a woman aged 70-85 years with acute or convalescent COVID-19. Each CDR3 is given with its conserved first and last residue. D genes are given only for firm matches. Rows may omit the clone size; those that give it use once, few, many or a size class.

V: TRBV19
size: .
J: TRBJ1-5
D: TRBD1
CDR3: CASSMDRGPRPQHF
DNA: TGTGCCAGTAGTATGGACAGGGGACCGAGGCCCCAGCATTTT

V: TRBV3-1/TRBV3-2
size: few
J: TRBJ2-5
D: TRBD1
CDR3: CASTQSRTRDRGETQYF
DNA: TGTGCCAGCACCCAATCTAGAACCCGGGACAGGGGTGAGACCCAGTACTTC

V: TRBV5-5
size: few
J: TRBJ1-5
D: .
CDR3: CASSHTGSNQPQHF
DNA: TGTGCCAGCAGCCATACAGGGAGCAATCAGCCCCAGCATTTT

V: TRBV7-2
size: .
J: TRBJ1-1
D: TRBD1
CDR3: CASSLRDSMFSEAFF
DNA: TGTGCCAGCAGCTTGAGGGACAGCATGTTTTCTGAAGCTTTCTTT

V: TRBV18
size: .
J: TRBJ2-7
D: .
CDR3: CASSPDSSYEQYF
DNA: TGTGCCAGCTCACCTGACAGCTCCTACGAGCAGTACTTC

V: TRBV6-1
size: .
J: TRBJ2-5
D: .
CDR3: CASSEFGGTQETQYF
DNA: TGTGCCAGCAGTGAGTTTGGGGGGACCCAAGAGACCCAGTACTTC

V: TRBV13
size: once
J: TRBJ2-3
D: TRBD2
CDR3: CASSLRLAGGYDGSTDTQYF
DNA: TGTGCCAGCAGCCTTCGACTAGCGGGGGGGTATGATGGAAGCACAGATACGCAGTATTTT

V: TRBV5-4
size: once
J: TRBJ2-2
D: TRBD2
CDR3: CASSFWRGGSGELFF
DNA: TGTGCCAGCAGCTTTTGGCGGGGGGGATCCGGGGAGCTGTTTTTT

V: TRBV7-8
size: .
J: TRBJ1-1
D: TRBD1
CDR3: CASSKKDRGNTEAFF
DNA: TGTGCCAGCAGCAAAAAGGACAGGGGTAACACTGAAGCTTTCTTT

V: TRBV5-4
size: .
J: TRBJ2-1
D: TRBD2
CDR3: CASSHSGGSYNEQFF
DNA: TGTGCCAGCAGCCATAGCGGGGGCTCTTACAATGAGCAGTTCTTC

V: TRBV5-5
size: .
J: TRBJ2-7
D: TRBD1
CDR3: CASSLEGQASYEQYF
DNA: TGTGCCAGCAGCTTGGAGGGACAGGCATCCTACGAGCAGTACTTC

V: TRBV3-1/TRBV3-2
size: .
J: TRBJ2-2
D: TRBD2
CDR3: CASSQARGAGELFF
DNA: TGTGCCAGCAGCCAAGCGCGGGGGGCTGGGGAGCTGTTTTTT

V: TRBV6-2/TRBV6-3
size: few
J: TRBJ1-2
D: .
CDR3: CASSWITGFGYTF
DNA: TGTGCCAGCAGCTGGATTACAGGGTTCGGCTACACCTTC

V: TRBV21-1
size: once
J: TRBJ2-7
D: .
CDR3: CASSTGQDYEQYF
DNA: TGTGCCAGCAGCACAGGACAGGATTACGAGCAGTACTTC

V: TRBV10-1
size: .
J: TRBJ1-1
D: .
CDR3: CASSSQPSVLNTEAFF
DNA: TGCGCCAGCAGTTCCCAACCTTCGGTATTGAACACTGAAGCTTTCTTT

V: TRBV6-1
size: .
J: TRBJ1-1
D: TRBD1
CDR3: CASSVNSGTGGARTEAFF
DNA: TGTGCCAGCAGTGTAAACTCCGGGACAGGGGGCGCGAGAACTGAAGCTTTCTTT

V: TRBV5-1
size: .
J: TRBJ2-7
D: .
CDR3: CASSLMWGQDEQYF
DNA: TGCGCCAGCAGCTTGATGTGGGGGCAGGACGAGCAGTACTTC

V: TRBV7-2
size: .
J: TRBJ2-7
D: TRBD1
CDR3: CASSLDGTGASYEQYF
DNA: TGTGCCAGCAGCTTAGATGGGACAGGGGCCTCCTACGAGCAGTACTTC

V: TRBV2
size: few
J: TRBJ1-1
D: TRBD1
CDR3: CASSERGKGAISNTEAFF
DNA: TGTGCCAGCAGTGAACGAGGAAAGGGGGCAATTTCGAACACTGAAGCTTTCTTT

V: TRBV30
size: .
J: TRBJ1-6
D: TRBD1
CDR3: CAWSVVTGDVGNSPLHF
DNA: TGTGCCTGGAGTGTCGTGACAGGGGACGTTGGAAATTCACCCCTCCACTTT

V: TRBV19
size: .
J: TRBJ1-5
D: TRBD1
CDR3: CASSTRSGTAINQPQHF
DNA: TGTGCCAGTAGTACCCGATCCGGGACAGCGATCAATCAGCCCCAGCATTTT

V: TRBV11-2
size: .
J: TRBJ2-6
D: TRBD1
CDR3: CASSWGQSSGANVLTF
DNA: TGTGCCAGCAGCTGGGGACAGTCCTCTGGGGCCAACGTCCTGACTTTC

V: TRBV11-3
size: few
J: TRBJ2-1
D: TRBD2
CDR3: CASSPGLAGAYSYNEQFF
DNA: TGTGCCAGCAGCCCGGGACTAGCGGGGGCCTACTCCTACAATGAGCAGTTCTTC

V: TRBV5-1
size: .
J: TRBJ2-2
D: .
CDR3: CASRRQATGYTGELFF
DNA: TGCGCCAGCAGGCGCCAAGCTACGGGGTACACCGGGGAGCTGTTTTTT

V: TRBV2
size: .
J: TRBJ1-4
D: TRBD1
CDR3: CASRSDRGLWLFF
DNA: TGTGCCAGCCGGTCCGACAGGGGGCTTTGGCTGTTTTTT

V: TRBV19
size: .
J: TRBJ2-7
D: TRBD1
CDR3: CASSLGQEASYEQYF
DNA: TGTGCCAGTAGTCTTGGACAGGAAGCGTCCTACGAGCAGTACTTC

V: TRBV6-5
size: .
J: TRBJ2-6
D: .
CDR3: CASSYGQGGANVLTF
DNA: TGTGCCAGCAGTTATGGGCAGGGTGGGGCCAACGTCCTGACTTTC

V: TRBV5-1
size: .
J: TRBJ2-2
D: .
CDR3: CASKKQGTGELFF
DNA: TGCGCCAGCAAAAAACAGGGCACCGGGGAGCTGTTTTTT

V: TRBV3-1/TRBV3-2
size: few
J: TRBJ1-4
D: .
CDR3: CASSISQGEKLFF
DNA: TGTGCCAGCAGCATTTCACAGGGAGAAAAACTGTTTTTT

V: TRBV30
size: .
J: TRBJ2-1
D: .
CDR3: CAWSVPTPYEQFF
DNA: TGTGCCTGGAGTGTACCAACACCCTATGAGCAGTTCTTC

V: TRBV2
size: .
J: TRBJ1-4
D: .
CDR3: CASSLQALFF
DNA: TGTGCCAGCTCCCTCCAAGCGCTGTTTTTT

V: TRBV6-6
size: .
J: TRBJ2-1
D: TRBD2
CDR3: CASSFSGGALNEQFF
DNA: TGTGCCAGCAGTTTTAGCGGGGGGGCGTTAAATGAGCAGTTCTTC

V: TRBV5-1
size: .
J: TRBJ1-3
D: TRBD1
CDR3: CASGTGAESGNTIYF
DNA: TGCGCCAGCGGTACAGGGGCAGAATCTGGAAACACCATATATTTT

V: TRBV27
size: .
J: TRBJ1-5
D: TRBD1
CDR3: CASSLSGQGGVQPQHF
DNA: TGTGCCAGCAGTTTATCAGGACAGGGGGGTGTTCAGCCCCAGCATTTT

V: TRBV7-9
size: few
J: TRBJ1-2
D: TRBD1
CDR3: CASSLELSTGGRNYGYTF
DNA: TGTGCCAGCAGCTTAGAGTTGTCAACAGGGGGCCGTAACTATGGCTACACCTTC

V: TRBV20-1
size: .
J: TRBJ2-3
D: .
CDR3: CSASGPPADTQYF
DNA: TGCAGTGCTAGTGGGCCACCTGCAGATACGCAGTATTTT